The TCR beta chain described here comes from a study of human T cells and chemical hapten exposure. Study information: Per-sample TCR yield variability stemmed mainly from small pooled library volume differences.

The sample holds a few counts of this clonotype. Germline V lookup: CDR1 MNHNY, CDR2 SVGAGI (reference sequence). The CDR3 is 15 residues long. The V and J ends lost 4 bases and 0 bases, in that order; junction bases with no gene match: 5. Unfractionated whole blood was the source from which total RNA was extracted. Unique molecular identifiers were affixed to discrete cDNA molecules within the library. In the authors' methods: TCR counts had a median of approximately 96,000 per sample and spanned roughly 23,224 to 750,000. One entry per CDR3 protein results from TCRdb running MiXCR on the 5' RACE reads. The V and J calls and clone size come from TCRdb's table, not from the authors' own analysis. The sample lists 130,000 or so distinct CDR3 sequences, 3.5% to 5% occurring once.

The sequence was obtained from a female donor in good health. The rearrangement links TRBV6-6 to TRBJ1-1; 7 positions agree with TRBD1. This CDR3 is CASSSKQGMNTEAFF. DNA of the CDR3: TGTGCCAGCAGTTCCAAACAGGGGATGAACACTGAAGCTTTCTTT.